This T cell receptor (beta chain) was captured in a study of shared T cell receptors in the human thymus. V was trimmed by 1 base and J by 0 bases, leaving 8 bases between them. The CDR3 runs 15 residues. The germline V gene encodes CDR1 LNHNV and CDR2 YYDKDF (reference sequence). Profiling relied on immunoSEQ multiplex PCR, and the TCRdb table lists in-frame clones only, not all of them. The top ten hold 0.009% to 0.0095% of the sample, which has some 640,000 clones, around 87% seen once. These same data were also listed under a study on human thymus T cells. Per that paper: Obtained as resections during corrective heart surgery, the thymus tissue was then studied. Thymic and blood repertoires appeared to show biased V and J gene usage.

Sequencing was done on a sample of thymocytes. The genes are TRBV15 and TRBJ2-3, with a possible D match to TRBD2 (5 bases). The source of this sequence is a boy less than two years old with a congenital heart defect. CDR3 in DNA: TGTGCCACCAGCAGAGTTCGGACTAGCACAGATACGCAGTATTTT. Amino acids: CATSRVRTSTDTQYF.